This TCR beta chain is from a study of beta chain features in type 1 diabetes. Across the whole study: Regarding age, gender and cell yields, patients proved similar to healthy donors.

Overall study results and limits: High TCR expression in some cells could lead to their over-representation in cDNA sequencing.

The CDR3 has 14 residues. CDR1 and CDR2 (germline): SGDLS, YYNGEE. V was trimmed by 1 base and J by 2 bases, leaving 8 bases between them. The study reverse transcribed the entire isolated RNA, so it sequenced expressed TCRB transcripts. The protocol was immunoSEQ multiplex PCR, while the TCRdb copy is restricted to in-frame clones and leaves out a portion. The data contain hundreds of thousands of clones, around 68% of them seen just once; the ten biggest clones take up approximately 0.053%. As for this clone: Its antigen remains unidentified.

The clonotype comes from a man in his thirties or forties in good health. The V gene is TRBV9, the J gene TRBJ2-3; no definite D call. Sequencing was done on a sample of naive CD4+ T cells from blood. The DNA of the CDR3 is TGTGCCAGCAGCGTACGTGGGGACACAGATACGCAGTATTTT. This translates into CASSVRGDTDTQYF.